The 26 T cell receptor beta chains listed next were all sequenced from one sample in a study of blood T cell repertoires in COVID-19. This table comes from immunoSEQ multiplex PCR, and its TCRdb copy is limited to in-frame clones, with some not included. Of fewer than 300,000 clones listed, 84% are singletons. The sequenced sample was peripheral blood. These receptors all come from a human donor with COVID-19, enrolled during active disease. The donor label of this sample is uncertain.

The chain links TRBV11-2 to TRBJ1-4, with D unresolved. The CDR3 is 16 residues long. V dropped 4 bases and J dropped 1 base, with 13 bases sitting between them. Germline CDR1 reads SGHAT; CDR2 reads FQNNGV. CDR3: CASSSRLPGTNEKLFF. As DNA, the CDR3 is TGTGCCAGCAGCTCCAGGCTCCCCGGAACTAATGAAAAACTGTTTTTT.

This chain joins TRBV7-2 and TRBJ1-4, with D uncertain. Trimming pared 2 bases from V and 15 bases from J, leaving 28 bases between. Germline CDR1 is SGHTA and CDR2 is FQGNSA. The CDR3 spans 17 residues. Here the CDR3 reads CASSLTSSRSGWEELFF. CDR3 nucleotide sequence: TGTGCCAGCAGCTTAACTTCCTCTAGGTCTGGGTGGGAGGAATTGTTTTTT.

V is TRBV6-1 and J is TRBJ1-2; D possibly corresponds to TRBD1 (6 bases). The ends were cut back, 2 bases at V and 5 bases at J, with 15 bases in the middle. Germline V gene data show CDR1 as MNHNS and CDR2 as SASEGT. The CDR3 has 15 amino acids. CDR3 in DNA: TGTGCCAGCAGTGAAAGAGGAACAGGGAATTATGGCTACACCTTC. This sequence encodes CASSERGTGNYGYTF.

The CDR3 DNA follows: TGTGCCAGCAGTCGTGATACAGGGTGGGGAGCTTTCTTT. Amino acids: CASSRDTGWGAFF. The chain joins TRBV12-3 or TRBV12-4 to TRBJ1-1; TRBD1 might be the D (6 bases). V was clipped by 5 bases and J by 10 bases, with 17 bases between them. CDR3 length equals 13 residues.

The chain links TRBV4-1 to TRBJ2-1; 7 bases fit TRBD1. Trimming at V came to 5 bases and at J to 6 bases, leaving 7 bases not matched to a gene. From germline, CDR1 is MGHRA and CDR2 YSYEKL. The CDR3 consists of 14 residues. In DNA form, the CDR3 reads TGCGCCAGCAGCAACTGGACAGGTCCCAATGAGCAGTTCTTC. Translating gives CASSNWTGPNEQFF.

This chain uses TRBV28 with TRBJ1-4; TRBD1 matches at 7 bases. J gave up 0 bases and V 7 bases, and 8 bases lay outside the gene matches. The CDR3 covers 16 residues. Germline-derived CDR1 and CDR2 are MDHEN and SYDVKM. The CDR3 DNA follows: TGTGCCAGCATGGGGGCAGGGGGTGCAACTAATGAAAAACTGTTTTTT. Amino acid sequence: CASMGAGGATNEKLFF.

The CDR3 DNA reads as TGTGCCAGCAGCCAAGGGAGACCCACTGAAGCTTTCTTT. Its translation is CASSQGRPTEAFF. The chain uses TRBV14 and TRBJ1-1; D is unclear. Trimming cost V 1 base and J 4 bases, with 7 bases left between them. The CDR3 contains 13 residues. Germline lookup yields CDR1 SGHDN and CDR2 FVKESK.

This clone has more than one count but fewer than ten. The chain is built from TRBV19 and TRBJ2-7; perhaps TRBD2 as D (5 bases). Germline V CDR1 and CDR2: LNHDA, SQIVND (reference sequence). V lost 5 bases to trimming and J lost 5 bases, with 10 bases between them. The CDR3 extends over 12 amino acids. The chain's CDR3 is CASSPLGDEQYF. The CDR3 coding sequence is TGTGCCAGTAGTCCCCTCGGGGACGAGCAGTACTTC.

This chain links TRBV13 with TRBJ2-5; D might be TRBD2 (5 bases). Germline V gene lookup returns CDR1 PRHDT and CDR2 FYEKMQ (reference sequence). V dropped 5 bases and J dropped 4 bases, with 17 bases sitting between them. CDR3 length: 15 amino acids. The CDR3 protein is CASSPRRLASETQYF. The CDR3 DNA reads TGTGCCAGCAGCCCGCGGAGGCTAGCTTCAGAGACCCAGTACTTC.

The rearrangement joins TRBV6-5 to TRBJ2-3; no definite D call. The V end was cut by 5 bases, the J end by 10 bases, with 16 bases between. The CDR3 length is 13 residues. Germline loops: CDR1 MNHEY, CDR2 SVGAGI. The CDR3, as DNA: TGTGCCAGCAGTACCAGCTCCCCGGAGCCGCAGTATTTT. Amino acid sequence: CASSTSSPEPQYF.

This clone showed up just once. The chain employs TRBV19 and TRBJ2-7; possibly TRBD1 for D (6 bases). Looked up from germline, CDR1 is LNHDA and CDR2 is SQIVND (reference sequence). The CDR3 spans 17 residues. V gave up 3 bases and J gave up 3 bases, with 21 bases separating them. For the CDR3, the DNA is TGTGCCAGTAGTATTGGGGGCACGAGACAGCTCGTCTACGAGCAGTACTTC. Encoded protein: CASSIGGTRQLVYEQYF.

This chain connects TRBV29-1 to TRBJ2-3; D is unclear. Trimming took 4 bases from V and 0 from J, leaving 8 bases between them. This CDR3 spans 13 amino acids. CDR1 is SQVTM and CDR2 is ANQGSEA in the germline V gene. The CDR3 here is CSVVGGSTDTQYF. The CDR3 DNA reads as TGCAGCGTTGTTGGCGGTAGCACAGATACGCAGTATTTT.

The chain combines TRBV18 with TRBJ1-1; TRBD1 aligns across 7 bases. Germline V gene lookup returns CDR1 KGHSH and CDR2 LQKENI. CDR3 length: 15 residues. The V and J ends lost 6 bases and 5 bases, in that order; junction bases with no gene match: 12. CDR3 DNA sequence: TGTGCCAGCTCCTCGGGCCGAGGGGGCCGAACTGAAGCTTTCTTT. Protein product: CASSSGRGGRTEAFF.

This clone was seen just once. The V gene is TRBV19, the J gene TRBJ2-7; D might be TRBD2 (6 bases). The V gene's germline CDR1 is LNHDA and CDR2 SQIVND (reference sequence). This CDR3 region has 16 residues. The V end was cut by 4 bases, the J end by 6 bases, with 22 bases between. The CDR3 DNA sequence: TGTGCCAGTAGTAGCGGGACGGCCACCGGGTGGGTCGAGCAGTACTTC. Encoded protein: CASSSGTATGWVEQYF. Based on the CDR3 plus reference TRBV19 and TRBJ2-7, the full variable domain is DGGITQSPKYLFRKEGQNVTLSCEQNLNHDAMYWYRQDPGQGLRLIYYSQIVNDFQKGDIAEGYSVSREKKESFPLTVTSAQKNPTAFYLCASSSGTATGWVEQYFGPGTRLTVT.

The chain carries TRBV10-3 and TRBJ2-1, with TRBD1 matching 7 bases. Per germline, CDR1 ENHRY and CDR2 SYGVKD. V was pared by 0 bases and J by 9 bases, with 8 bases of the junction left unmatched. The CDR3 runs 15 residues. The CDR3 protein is CAISESGTAASEQFF. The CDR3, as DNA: TGTGCCATCAGTGAGTCGGGGACAGCGGCGAGTGAGCAGTTCTTC.

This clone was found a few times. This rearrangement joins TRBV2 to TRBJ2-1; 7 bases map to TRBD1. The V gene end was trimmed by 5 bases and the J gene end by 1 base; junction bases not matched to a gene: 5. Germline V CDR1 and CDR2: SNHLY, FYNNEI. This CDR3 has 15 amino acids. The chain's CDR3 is CASSRRGQSYNEQFF. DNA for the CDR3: TGTGCCAGCAGTCGCAGGGGACAGTCCTACAATGAGCAGTTCTTC.

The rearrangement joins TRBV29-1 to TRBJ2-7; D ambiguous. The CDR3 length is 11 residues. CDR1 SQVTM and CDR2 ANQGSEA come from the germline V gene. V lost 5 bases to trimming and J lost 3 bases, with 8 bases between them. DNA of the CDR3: TGCAGCGTTTTTGACAACTACGAGCAGTACTTC. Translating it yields CSVFDNYEQYF.

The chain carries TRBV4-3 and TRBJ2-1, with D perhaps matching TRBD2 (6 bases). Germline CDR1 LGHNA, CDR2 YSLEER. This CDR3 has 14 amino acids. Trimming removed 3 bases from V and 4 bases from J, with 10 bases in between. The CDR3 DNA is TGCGCCAGCAGCCACACCGGGACTTACAATGAGCAGTTCTTC. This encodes CASSHTGTYNEQFF.

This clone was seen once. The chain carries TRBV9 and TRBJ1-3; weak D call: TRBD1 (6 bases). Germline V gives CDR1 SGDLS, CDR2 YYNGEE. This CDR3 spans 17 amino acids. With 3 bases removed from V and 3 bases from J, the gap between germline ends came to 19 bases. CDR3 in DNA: TGTGCCAGCAGCGCCCGCGACGGGGGGCGAATTGGAAACACCATATATTTT. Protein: CASSARDGGRIGNTIYF.

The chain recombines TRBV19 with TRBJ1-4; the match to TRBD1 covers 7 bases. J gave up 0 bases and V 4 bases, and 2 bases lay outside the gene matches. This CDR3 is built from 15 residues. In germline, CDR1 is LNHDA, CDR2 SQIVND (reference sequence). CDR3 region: CASSRDSATNEKLFF. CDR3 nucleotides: TGTGCCAGTAGTAGGGACAGTGCAACTAATGAAAAACTGTTTTTT.

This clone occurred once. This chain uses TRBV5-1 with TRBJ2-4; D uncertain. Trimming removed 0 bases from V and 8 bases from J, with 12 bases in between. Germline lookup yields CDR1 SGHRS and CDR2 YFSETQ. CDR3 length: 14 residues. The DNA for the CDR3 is TGCGCCAGCAGCTTGGGGGCGTTTTCGGACATTCAGTACTTC. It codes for CASSLGAFSDIQYF.

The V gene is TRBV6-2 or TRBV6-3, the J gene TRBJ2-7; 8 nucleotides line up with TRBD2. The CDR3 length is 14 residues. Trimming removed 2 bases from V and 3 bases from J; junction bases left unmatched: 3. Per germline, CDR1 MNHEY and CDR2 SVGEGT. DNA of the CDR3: TGTGCCAGCAGTTACGCCAGCGGGAGCTACGAGCAGTACTTC. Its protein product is CASSYASGSYEQYF.

DNA for the CDR3: TGTGCCAGCAGCGTCGCTAGCGGGAGTCTCGATGAGCAGTTCTTC. This translates into CASSVASGSLDEQFF. The gene calls are TRBV11-2 and TRBJ2-1, with 10 nucleotides matching TRBD2. This CDR3 has 15 residues. The V and J ends lost 5 bases and 8 bases, in that order; junction bases with no gene match: 9. Germline lookup yields CDR1 SGHAT and CDR2 FQNNGV.

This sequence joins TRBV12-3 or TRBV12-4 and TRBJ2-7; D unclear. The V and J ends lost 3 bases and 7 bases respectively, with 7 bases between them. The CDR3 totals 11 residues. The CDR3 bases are TGTGCCAGCAGTTTCGCGAATGAGCAGTACTTC. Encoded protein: CASSFANEQYF.

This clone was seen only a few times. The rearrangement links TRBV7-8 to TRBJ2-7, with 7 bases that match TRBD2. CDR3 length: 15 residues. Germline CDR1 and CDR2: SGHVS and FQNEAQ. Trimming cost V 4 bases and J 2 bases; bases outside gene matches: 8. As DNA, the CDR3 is TGTGCCAGCAGCTCCCGTGCGGGAGCAGCCTACGAGCAGTACTTC. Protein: CASSSRAGAAYEQYF.

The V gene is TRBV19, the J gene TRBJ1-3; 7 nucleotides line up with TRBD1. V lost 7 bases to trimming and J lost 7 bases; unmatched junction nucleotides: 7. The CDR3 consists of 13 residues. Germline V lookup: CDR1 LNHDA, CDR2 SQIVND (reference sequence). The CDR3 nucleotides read TGTGCCAGTACCGACAGGGTGATCAACACCATATATTTT. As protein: CASTDRVINTIYF. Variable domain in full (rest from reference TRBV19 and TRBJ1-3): DGGITQSPKYLFRKEGQNVTLSCEQNLNHDAMYWYRQDPGQGLRLIYYSQIVNDFQKGDIAEGYSVSREKKESFPLTVTSAQKNPTAFYLCASTDRVINTIYFGEGSWLTVV.